The TCR beta chain under discussion was sequenced for a study of PD-1 blockade in classical Hodgkin lymphoma. Study results and limitations: In CD4+ cells, TCR diversity went up significantly by C4D1, but in CD8+ cells it did not. Complete responders' baseline diversity resembled that of newly diagnosed patients. Newly diagnosed patients had baseline TCR diversity that was reportedly lower than that of healthy donors.

J lost 2 bases, V lost 8 bases, and 5 bases had no gene match. The CDR3 runs to 14 residues. The germline gives CDR1 ENHRY, CDR2 SYGVKD. Every patient relapsed after autologous stem cell transplantation, and brentuximab vedotin exposure varied. Under best response, outcomes were complete response, partial response or progressive disease. Assay used: immunoSEQ multiplex PCR; TCRdb lists only in-frame clones, some missing. The sample holds 120,000 to 150,000 clones; approximately 81% are singletons and the top ten take 7.5% to 10%. In its sample, this clone was seen a few times. Its specificity is unknown. Distinct nucleotide sequences in the sample also encode this CDR3.

Sequenced here: peripheral blood mononuclear cells (PBMCs), sampled before the second cycle of nivolumab. This clonotype was sampled from a human donor with classical Hodgkin lymphoma. The chain combines TRBV10-3 with TRBJ1-1, with 10 bases matching TRBD1. The DNA of the CDR3 is TGTGCCATCCGACAGGGGGCGGGAAACACTGAAGCTTTCTTT. Amino acid sequence: CAIRQGAGNTEAFF.